This T cell receptor beta chain was captured by sequencing in a study of T-cell memory formation after mild COVID-19. Study results and caveats: For contracting clones, CD4+ ones sat mainly in CM and EM, CD8+ in EMRA.

CDR3 size: 17 residues. CDR1 and CDR2 (germline): SGHTA, FQGNSA. With V trimmed by 3 bases and J by 3 bases, 11 bases remained unmatched. TCRdb redid the calling of the 5' RACE reads with MiXCR, one entry per CDR3 protein. Here the sample spans fewer than 250,000 distinct CDR3 sequences, roughly 14% being singletons. This clonotype was recorded many times. Its antigen is still unknown. The chain links TRBV7-2 to TRBJ2-7; TRBD1 matches 10 bases. This receptor was obtained from an adult woman who had mild COVID-19 (a few samples of this study predate the infection). Cell type and time point are not known. Sample: PBMCs or a T cell subset sorted from them (not recorded which). The CDR3 bases are TGTGCCAGCAGCTTTAGACCGGGACAGGGGCTCTTCTACGAGCAGTACTTC. Translated, it gives CASSFRPGQGLFYEQYF.